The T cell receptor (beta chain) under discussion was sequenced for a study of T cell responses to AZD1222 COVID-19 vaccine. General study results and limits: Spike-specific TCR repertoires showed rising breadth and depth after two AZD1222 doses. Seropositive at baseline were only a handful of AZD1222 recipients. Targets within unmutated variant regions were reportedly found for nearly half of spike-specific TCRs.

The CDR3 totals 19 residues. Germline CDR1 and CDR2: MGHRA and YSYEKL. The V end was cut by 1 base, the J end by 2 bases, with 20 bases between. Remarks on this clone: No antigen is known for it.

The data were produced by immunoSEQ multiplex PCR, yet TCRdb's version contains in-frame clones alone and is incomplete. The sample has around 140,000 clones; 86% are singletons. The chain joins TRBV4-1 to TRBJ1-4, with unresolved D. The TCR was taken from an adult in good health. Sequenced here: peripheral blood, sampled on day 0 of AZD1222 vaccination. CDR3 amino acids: CASSQAVGRRSTTNEKLFF. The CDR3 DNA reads TGCGCCAGCAGCCAAGCCGTAGGGAGACGATCCACCACTAATGAAAAACTGTTTTTT.